This T cell receptor beta chain stems from a study of shared clonotypes between healthy human individuals (TCRdb year 2020). About the investigation overall: The cohort comprised a couple of women and a few men aged 18 to 49 years. For each donor, three plates each were used for CD4 naive and CD4 memory, two plates were used for CD8 naive, and one plate was used for CD8 memory. To increase sequencing depth and limit assay-specific biases, TCR repertoire library preparation and sequencing were carried out by different laboratories using diverse techniques. The study deeply sequenced blood TCR repertoires of about 5 healthy adults to estimate repertoire size and the extent of clonotype sharing between individuals. Leukapheresis yielded between about 0.9 and 9.5 billion PBMCs per donor. Paper-wide results and their limitations: Based on pairwise subsampling, the degree of clonotype sharing among donors was expected to be affected by sequencing depth. Clonotypes shared by all four sorted-subset donors showed higher generation probabilities than non-shared clonotypes. Sampling was restricted to blood, and TCR repertoires in tissues likely differ from the TCR repertoires found in blood. Because the study included a small number of donors, the genetic and exposure-history diversity represented was limited. Naive subsets generally had larger estimated clonotype richness than memory subsets. Sharing across a few donors was observed for around 5% of naive CD4, 3.5% of naive CD8, over 2% of memory CD4, and roughly 0.43% of memory CD8 clonotypes. Rarefaction of sorted-subset datasets indicated incomplete sequencing despite the large sequencing depth.

CDR1 and CDR2, per the germline V gene, are MDHEN and SYDVKM. From V the trimming removes 4 bases and from J it removes 0 bases, while the gene matches leave 7 bases of the junction unaccounted for. The CDR3 measures 17 amino acids from cysteine to phenylalanine. The entry retains the CDR3 DNA only, 51 bases that are in frame from base 1. About this clone itself: The specificity of this receptor is unknown. No clone much larger than this one lies a single base away; base qualities are absent.

CD8 naive samples consisted of CD45RO-negative cells that were positively selected for CCR7, yielding a CD45RA+CCR7+ population without TemRA cells. Donors were healthy HIV-negative adults with no recently reported acute infections or vaccinations. All donors were Caucasian adults living in Nashville, Tennessee, USA. Blood was obtained by leukapheresis, after which PBMCs were separated by Ficoll-Histopaque density gradient centrifugation and cryopreserved in liquid nitrogen vapor phase. Analytical flow cytometry was used to check the purity and quantity of every magnetically sorted T cell population. Genomic DNA was isolated from every sorted fraction and measured by UV absorbance on a Nanodrop 2000c. TCR CDR3 regions were amplified from genomic DNA by multiplex PCR using the deep immunoSEQ assay. Extracted genomic DNA from each cell subset was spread evenly across all wells of several immunoSEQ 96-well plates, with each plate serving as a replicate. For sorted subsets, 200 to 250 ng of genomic DNA, equivalent to roughly 33,000 T cell genomes, went into each replicate PCR. Purified libraries were measured with a Qubit 3.0 fluorometer, size-checked on a Bioanalyzer 2100, and measured again with the KAPA Library Quantification kit. A separate single-read 150-cycle Illumina NextSeq 550 flow cell was used to sequence each immunoSEQ 96-well plate. The original pipeline was this. Because the immunoSEQ output included only junctional sequences and no quality scores, the filtering could not be the same as the filtering used for full-length reads. Sequences were annotated with PyIR, a Python wrapper for IgBLAST v1.9, using IMGT germline references to assign V/J genes and CDR3. Reads were filtered out if the reads had weak V/J assignments (E-value above 1e-6), no CDR3, stop codons, out-of-frame junctions, or ambiguous translated residues. A V3J clonotype was defined by an identical inferred V gene, J gene, and CDR3 amino acid sequence. The percentage overlap between two repertoires was calculated by dividing the number of shared unique clonotypes by the size of the smaller repertoire. Richness of each repertoire was evaluated using RTK rarefaction, the Chao1 estimator, and Recon v2.1 estimates of unobserved clonotypes. Generation probabilities for all TCRbeta clonotypes obtained by the gDNA method from several donors were computed using OLGA. The source is immuneACCESS, and TCRdb retained only in-frame sequences with V and J called. Part of the clones is not carried over; for the studies checked, unresolved V genes explain less than half of this, and the remainder is unexplained. D and trimming come from the DNA, and the V and J calls and clone size come from that table. The sample profile shows about 2.2 million clones; roughly 93% of them were found once. Of the sample, around 1.7% is held by the ten largest clones.

Here the chain combines TRBV28 and TRBJ2-3; 10 bases in between match TRBD2. The TCR comes from a man between 18 and 35 years old in good health. Some clones in this sample may be carry-over from other donors' samples. Material: naive CD8+ T cells from PBMCs. What this sample's cell subset or site label stands for: CD45RA+CCR7+. The CDR3 protein: CASSSEGLALSTDTQYF. The DNA reads as follows: TGTGCCAGCAGTTCGGAGGGACTAGCGCTTAGCACAGATACGCAGTATTTT.